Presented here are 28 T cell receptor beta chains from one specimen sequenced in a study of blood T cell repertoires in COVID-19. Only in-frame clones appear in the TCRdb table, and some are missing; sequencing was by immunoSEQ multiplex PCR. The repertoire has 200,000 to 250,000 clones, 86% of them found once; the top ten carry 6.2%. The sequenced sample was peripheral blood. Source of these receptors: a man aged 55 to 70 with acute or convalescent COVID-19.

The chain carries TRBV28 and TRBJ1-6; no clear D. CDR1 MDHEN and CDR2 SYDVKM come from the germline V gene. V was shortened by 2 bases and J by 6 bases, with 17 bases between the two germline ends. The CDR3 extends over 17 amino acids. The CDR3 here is CASSLMGQRHSNSPLHF. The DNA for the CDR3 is TGTGCCAGCAGTTTAATGGGCCAGAGACATTCTAATTCACCCCTCCACTTT.

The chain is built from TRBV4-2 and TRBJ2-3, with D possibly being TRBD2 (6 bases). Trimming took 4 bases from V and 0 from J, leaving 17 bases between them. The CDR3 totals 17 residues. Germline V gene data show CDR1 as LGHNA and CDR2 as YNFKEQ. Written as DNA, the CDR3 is TGTGCCAGCAGCCGCCGCCTTCTAGCGACTAGCACAGATACGCAGTATTTT. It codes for CASSRRLLATSTDTQYF.

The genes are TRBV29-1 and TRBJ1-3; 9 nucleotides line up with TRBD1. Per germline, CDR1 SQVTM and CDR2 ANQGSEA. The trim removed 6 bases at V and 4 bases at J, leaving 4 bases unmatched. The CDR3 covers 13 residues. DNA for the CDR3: TGCAGCGTCGGACAGGGGTGGGGAAACACCATATATTTT. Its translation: CSVGQGWGNTIYF.

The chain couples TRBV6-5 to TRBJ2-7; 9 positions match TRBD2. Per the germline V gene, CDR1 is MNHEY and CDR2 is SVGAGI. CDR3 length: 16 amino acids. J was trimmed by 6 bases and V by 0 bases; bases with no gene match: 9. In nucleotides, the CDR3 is TGTGCCAGCAGTTACTCAATAGGCGGGAGGGTGCGCGAGCAGTACTTC. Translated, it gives CASSYSIGGRVREQYF.

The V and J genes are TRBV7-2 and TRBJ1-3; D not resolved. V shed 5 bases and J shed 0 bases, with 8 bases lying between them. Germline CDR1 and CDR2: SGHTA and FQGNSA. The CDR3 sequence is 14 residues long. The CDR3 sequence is CASSLQSSGNTIYF. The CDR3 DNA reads TGTGCCAGCAGCCTACAGAGCTCTGGAAACACCATATATTTT. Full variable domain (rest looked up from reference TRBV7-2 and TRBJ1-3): GAGVSQSPSNKVTEKGKDVELRCDPISGHTALYWYRQSLGQGLEFLIYFQGNSAPDKSGLPSDRFSAERTGGSVSTLTIQRTQQEDSAVYLCASSLQSSGNTIYFGEGSWLTVV.

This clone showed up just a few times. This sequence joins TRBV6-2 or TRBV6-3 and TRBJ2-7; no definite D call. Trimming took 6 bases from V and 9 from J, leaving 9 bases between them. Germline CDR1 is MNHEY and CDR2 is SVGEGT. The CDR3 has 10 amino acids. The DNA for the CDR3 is TGTGCCAGCAGCGGGCTCGGGCAGTACTTC. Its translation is CASSGLGQYF.

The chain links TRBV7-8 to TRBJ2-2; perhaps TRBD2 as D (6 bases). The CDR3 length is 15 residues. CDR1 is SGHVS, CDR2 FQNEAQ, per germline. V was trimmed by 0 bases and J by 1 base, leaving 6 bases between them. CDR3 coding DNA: TGTGCCAGCAGCTTAGCGGGACTGAACACCGGGGAGCTGTTTTTT. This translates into CASSLAGLNTGELFF.

The CDR3 region is CATSDPTGSGETQYF. The CDR3 nucleotides read TGTGCCACCAGTGACCCGACAGGCTCCGGAGAGACCCAGTACTTC. This chain connects TRBV24-1 to TRBJ2-5, with TRBD1 as a possible D gene (6 bases). Germline assignment: CDR1 KGHDR and CDR2 SFDVKD. V shed 4 bases and J shed 4 bases, with 15 bases lying between them. The CDR3 is 15 residues long.

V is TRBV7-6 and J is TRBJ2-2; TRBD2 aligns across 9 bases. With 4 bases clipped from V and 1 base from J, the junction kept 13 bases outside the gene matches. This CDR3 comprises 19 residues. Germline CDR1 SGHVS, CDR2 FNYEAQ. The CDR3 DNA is TGTGCCAGCAGCTCCGGAAGGGTAGCGGGAGAGCTGAACACCGGGGAGCTGTTTTTT. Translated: CASSSGRVAGELNTGELFF.

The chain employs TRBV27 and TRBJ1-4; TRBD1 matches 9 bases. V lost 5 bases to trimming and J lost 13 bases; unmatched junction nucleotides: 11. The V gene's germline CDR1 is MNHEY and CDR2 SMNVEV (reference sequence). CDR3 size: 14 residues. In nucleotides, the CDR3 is TGTGCCAGCAGTCCTTGGACAGGGGATTCGGGACTGTTTTTT. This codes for CASSPWTGDSGLFF.

CDR3 sequence: CASTRSQGADGYTF. The CDR3, as DNA: TGTGCCAGCACCCGTTCCCAGGGGGCGGATGGCTACACCTTC. This chain connects TRBV6-5 to TRBJ1-2; 8 bases agree with TRBD1. The germline gives CDR1 MNHEY, CDR2 SVGAGI. The CDR3 loop spans 14 amino acids. V gave up 7 bases and J gave up 6 bases; unmatched junction bases: 10.

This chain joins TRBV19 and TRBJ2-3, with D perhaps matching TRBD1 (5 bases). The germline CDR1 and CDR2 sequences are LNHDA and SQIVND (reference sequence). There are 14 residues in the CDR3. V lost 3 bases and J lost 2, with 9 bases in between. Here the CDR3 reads CASSIQGHTDTQYF. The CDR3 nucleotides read TGTGCCAGTAGTATTCAGGGCCACACAGATACGCAGTATTTT.

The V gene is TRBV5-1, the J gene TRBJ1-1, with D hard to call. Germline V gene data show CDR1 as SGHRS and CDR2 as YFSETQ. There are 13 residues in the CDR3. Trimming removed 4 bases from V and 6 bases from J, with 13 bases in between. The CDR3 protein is CASSPGDGAEAFF. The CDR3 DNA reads TGCGCCAGCAGCCCGGGAGATGGGGCTGAAGCTTTCTTT.

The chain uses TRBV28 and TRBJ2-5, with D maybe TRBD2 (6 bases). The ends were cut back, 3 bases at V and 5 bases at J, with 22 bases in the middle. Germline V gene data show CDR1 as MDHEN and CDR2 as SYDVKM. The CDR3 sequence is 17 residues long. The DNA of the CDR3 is TGTGCCAGCAGTTTCCCCCAGGGAGGTAGTGGGAGGGAGACCCAGTACTTC. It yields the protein CASSFPQGGSGRETQYF.

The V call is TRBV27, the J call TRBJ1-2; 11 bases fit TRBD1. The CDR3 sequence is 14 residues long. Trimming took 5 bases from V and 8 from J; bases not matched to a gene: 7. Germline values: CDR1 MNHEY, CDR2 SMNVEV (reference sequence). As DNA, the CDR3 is TGTGCCAGCAGTCCCGTTGGGACAGGGGGAGGCTACACCTTC. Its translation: CASSPVGTGGGYTF.

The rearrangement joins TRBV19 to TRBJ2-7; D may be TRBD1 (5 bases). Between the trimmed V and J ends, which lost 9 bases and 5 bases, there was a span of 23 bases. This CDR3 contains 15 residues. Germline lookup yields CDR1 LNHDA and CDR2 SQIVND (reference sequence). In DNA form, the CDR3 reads TGTGCCAGCAAAGGGGAACTAATTTCCCCCCACGAGCAGTACTTC. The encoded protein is CASKGELISPHEQYF. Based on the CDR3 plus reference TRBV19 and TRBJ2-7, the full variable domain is DGGITQSPKYLFRKEGQNVTLSCEQNLNHDAMYWYRQDPGQGLRLIYYSQIVNDFQKGDIAEGYSVSREKKESFPLTVTSAQKNPTAFYLCASKGELISPHEQYFGPGTRLTVT.

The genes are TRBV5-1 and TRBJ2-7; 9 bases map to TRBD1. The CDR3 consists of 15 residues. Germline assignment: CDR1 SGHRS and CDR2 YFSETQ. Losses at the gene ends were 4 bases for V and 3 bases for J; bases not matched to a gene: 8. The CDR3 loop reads CASSPNGQGYYEQYF. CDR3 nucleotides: TGCGCCAGCAGCCCAAACGGACAGGGGTACTACGAGCAGTACTTC.

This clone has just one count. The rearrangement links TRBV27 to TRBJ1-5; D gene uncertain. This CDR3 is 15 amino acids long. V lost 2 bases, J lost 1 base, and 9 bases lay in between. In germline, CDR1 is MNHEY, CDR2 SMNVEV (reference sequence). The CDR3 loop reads CASSLLAGSNQPQHF. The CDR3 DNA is TGTGCCAGCAGTTTACTCGCGGGAAGCAATCAGCCCCAGCATTTT.

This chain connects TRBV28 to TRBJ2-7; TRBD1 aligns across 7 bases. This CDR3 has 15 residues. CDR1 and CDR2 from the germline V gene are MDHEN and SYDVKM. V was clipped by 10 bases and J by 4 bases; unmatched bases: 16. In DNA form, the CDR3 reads TGTGCCACCGTAGAAGGGGGCAGGGATAGGTACGAGCAGTACTTC. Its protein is CATVEGGRDRYEQYF.

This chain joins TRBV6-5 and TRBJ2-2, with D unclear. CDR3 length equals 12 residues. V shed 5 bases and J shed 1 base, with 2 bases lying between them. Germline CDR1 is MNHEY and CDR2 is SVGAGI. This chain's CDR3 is CASSRNTGELFF. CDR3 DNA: TGTGCCAGCAGTCGGAACACCGGGGAGCTGTTTTTT.

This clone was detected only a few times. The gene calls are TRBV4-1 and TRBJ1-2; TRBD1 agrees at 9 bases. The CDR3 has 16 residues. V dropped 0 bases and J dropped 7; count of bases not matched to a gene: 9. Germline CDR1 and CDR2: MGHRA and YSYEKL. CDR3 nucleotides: TGCGCCAGCAGCCAAGATCATGGGACAGGGTTGAGTGGCTACACCTTC. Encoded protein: CASSQDHGTGLSGYTF.

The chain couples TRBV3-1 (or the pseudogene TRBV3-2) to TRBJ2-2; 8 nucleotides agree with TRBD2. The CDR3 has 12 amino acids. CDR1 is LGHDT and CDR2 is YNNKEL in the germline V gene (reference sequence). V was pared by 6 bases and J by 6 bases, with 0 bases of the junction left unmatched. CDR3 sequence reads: CASRRGAGELFF. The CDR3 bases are TGTGCCAGCAGGCGGGGGGCCGGGGAGCTGTTTTTT.

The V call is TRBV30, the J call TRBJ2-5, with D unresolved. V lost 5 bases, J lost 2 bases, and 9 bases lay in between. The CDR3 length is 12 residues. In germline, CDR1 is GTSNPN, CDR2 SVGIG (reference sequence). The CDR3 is CAWEATQETQYF. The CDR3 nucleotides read TGTGCCTGGGAGGCGACTCAAGAGACCCAGTACTTC.

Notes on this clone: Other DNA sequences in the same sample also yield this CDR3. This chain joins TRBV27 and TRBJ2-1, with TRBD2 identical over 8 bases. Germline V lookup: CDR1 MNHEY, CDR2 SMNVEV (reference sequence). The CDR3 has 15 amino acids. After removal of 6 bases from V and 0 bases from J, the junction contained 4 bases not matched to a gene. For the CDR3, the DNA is TGTGCCAGCAGGATAGCGGGAAGCTCCTACAATGAGCAGTTCTTC. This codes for CASRIAGSSYNEQFF.

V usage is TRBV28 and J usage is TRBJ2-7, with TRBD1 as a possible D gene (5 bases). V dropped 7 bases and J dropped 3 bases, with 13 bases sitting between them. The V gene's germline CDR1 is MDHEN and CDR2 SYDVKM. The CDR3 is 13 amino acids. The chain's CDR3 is CASTYGQVYEQYF. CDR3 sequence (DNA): TGTGCCAGCACCTACGGACAAGTCTACGAGCAGTACTTC.

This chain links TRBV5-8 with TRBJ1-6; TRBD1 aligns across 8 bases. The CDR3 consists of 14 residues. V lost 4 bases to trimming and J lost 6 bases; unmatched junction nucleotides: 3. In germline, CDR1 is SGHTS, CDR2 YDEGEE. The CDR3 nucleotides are TGTGCCAGCAGCCCCGACAGGGGTAATTCACCCCTCCACTTT. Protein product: CASSPDRGNSPLHF.

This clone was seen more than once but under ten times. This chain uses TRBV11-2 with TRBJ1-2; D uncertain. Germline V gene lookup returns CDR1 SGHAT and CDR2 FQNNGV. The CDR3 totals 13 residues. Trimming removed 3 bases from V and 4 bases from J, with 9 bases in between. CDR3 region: CASSLATIYGYTF. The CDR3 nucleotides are TGTGCCAGCAGCTTGGCGACAATCTATGGCTACACCTTC.

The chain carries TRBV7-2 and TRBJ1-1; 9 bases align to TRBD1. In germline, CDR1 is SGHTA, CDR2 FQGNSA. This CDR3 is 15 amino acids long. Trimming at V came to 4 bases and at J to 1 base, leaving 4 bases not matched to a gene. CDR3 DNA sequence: TGTGCCAGCAGCTCTCGGACAGGGGCGAACACTGAAGCTTTCTTT. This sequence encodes CASSSRTGANTEAFF.